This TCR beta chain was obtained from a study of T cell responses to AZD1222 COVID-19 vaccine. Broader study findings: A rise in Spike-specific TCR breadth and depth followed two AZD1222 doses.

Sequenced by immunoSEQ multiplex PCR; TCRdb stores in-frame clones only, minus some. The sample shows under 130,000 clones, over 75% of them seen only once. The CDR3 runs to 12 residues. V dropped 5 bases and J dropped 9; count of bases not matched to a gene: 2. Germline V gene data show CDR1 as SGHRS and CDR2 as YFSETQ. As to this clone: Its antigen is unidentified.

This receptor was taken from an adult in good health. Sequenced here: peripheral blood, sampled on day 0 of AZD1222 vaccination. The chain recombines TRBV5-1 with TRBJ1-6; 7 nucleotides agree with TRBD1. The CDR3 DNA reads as TGCGCCAGCAGGTCAGGGGGTTCACCCCTCCACTTT. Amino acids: CASRSGGSPLHF.